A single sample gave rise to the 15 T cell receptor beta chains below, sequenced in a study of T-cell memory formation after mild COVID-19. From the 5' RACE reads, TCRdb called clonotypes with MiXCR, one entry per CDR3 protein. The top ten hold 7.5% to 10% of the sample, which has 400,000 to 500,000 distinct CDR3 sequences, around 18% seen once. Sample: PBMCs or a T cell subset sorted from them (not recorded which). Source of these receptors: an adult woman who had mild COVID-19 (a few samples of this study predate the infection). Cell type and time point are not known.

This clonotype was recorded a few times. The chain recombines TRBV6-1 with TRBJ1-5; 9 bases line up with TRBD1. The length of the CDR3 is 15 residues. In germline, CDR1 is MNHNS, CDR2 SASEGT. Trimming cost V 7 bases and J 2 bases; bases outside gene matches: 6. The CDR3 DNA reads TGTGCCAGCACCCCGGACAGGGGAGGCAATCAGCCCCAGCATTTT. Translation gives CASTPDRGGNQPQHF.

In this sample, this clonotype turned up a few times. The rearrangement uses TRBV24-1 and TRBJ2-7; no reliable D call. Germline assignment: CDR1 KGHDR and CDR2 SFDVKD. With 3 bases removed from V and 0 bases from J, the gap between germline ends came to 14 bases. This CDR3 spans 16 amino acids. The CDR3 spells CATSDGDGSSSYEQYF. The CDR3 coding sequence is TGTGCCACCAGTGATGGGGATGGAAGCAGCTCCTACGAGCAGTACTTC.

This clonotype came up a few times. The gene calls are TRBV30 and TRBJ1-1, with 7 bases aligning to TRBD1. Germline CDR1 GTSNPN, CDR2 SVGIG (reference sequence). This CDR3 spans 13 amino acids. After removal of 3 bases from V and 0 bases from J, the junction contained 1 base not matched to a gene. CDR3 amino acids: CAWRGQVNTEAFF. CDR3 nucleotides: TGTGCCTGGAGAGGACAGGTGAACACTGAAGCTTTCTTT.

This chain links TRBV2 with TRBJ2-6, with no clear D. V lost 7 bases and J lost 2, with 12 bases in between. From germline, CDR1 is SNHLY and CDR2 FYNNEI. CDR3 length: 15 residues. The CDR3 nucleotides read TGTGCCAGCATTGGAAATCTTCCTGGGGCCAACGTCCTGACTTTC. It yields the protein CASIGNLPGANVLTF.

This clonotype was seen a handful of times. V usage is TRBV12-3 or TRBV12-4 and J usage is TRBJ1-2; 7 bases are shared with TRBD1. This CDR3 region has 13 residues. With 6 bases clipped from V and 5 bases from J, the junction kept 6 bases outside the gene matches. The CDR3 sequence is CASRSTGVYGYTF. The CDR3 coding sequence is TGTGCCAGCAGGAGTACAGGGGTTTATGGCTACACCTTC.

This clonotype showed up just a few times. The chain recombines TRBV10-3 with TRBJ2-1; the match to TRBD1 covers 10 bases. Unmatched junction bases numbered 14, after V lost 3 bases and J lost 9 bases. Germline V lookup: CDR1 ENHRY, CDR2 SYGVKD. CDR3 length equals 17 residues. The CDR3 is CAISDTPGQGSESEQFF. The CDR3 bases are TGTGCCATCAGTGACACACCGGGACAGGGGTCCGAGTCTGAGCAGTTCTTC.

The DNA of the CDR3 is TGTGCCAGCAGCCCTCACCAGACAGGGTCGTTTGGCTACACCTTC. It encodes CASSPHQTGSFGYTF. V gene TRBV6-2 or TRBV6-3 combines with J gene TRBJ1-2, with 7 bases identical to TRBD1. In germline, CDR1 is MNHEY, CDR2 SVGEGT. The V segment lost 6 bases and the J segment 7 bases; nucleotides outside the gene matches: 14. The CDR3 runs to 15 residues.

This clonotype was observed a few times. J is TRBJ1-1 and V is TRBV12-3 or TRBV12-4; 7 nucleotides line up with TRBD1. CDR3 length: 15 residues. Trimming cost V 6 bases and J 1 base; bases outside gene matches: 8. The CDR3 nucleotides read TGTGCCAGCAGAGGGGGCGCGGGGCAGAACACTGAAGCTTTCTTT. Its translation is CASRGGAGQNTEAFF.

CDR3 amino acids: CASSSGGEYYEQYF. In DNA form, the CDR3 reads TGTGCCAGCAGTTCGGGGGGGGAGTACTACGAGCAGTACTTC. The chain is built from TRBV27 and TRBJ2-7; 8 bases align to TRBD2. V was clipped by 4 bases and J by 3 bases; unmatched bases: 5. In germline, CDR1 is MNHEY, CDR2 SMNVEV (reference sequence). The CDR3 consists of 14 residues.

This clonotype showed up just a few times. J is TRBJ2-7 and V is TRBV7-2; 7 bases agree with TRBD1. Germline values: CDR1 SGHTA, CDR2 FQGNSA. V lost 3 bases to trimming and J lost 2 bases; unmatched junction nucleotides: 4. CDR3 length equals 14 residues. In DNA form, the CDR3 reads TGTGCCAGCAGCTTCCACAGGGGTCCCTACGAGCAGTACTTC. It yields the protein CASSFHRGPYEQYF. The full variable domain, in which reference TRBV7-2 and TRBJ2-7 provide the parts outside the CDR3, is GAGVSQSPSNKVTEKGKDVELRCDPISGHTALYWYRQSLGQGLEFLIYFQGNSAPDKSGLPSDRFSAERTGGSVSTLTIQRTQQEDSAVYLCASSFHRGPYEQYFGPGTRLTVT.

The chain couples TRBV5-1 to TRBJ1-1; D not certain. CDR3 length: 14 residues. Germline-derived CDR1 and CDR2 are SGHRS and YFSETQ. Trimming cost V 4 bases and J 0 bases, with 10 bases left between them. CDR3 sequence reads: CASSAYFMNTEAFF. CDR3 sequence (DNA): TGCGCCAGCAGCGCCTACTTCATGAACACTGAAGCTTTCTTT.

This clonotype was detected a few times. CDR3 DNA sequence: TGTGCCAGCAGCCCCCGGGGTATCGAAAAACTGTTTTTT. Translation gives CASSPRGIEKLFF. The chain has TRBV11-2 and TRBJ1-4; the D is unclear. Germline CDR1 SGHAT, CDR2 FQNNGV. Trimming took off 5 bases at V and 8 bases at J, with 12 bases between the two ends. The CDR3 sequence is 13 residues long.

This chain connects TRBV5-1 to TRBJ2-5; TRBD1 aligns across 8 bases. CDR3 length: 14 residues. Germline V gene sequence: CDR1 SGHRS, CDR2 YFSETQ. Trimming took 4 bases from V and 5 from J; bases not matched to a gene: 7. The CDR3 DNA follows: TGCGCCAGCAGCACTAGGACAGGGCCTGAGACCCAGTACTTC. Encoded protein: CASSTRTGPETQYF.

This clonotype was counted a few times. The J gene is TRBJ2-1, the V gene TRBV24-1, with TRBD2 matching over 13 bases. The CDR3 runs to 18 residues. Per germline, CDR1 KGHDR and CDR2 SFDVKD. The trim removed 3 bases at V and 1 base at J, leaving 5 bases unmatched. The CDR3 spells CATSDRTSGRGSYNEQFF. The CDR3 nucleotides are TGTGCCACCAGTGATCGGACTAGCGGGAGAGGGTCCTACAATGAGCAGTTCTTC.

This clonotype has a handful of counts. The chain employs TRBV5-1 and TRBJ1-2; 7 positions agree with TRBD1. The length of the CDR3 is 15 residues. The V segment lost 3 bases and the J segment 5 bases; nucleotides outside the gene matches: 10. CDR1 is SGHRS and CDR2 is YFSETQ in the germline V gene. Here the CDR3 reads CASSSTGQDGYGYTF. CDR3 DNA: TGCGCCAGCAGCTCAACCGGACAGGATGGGTATGGCTACACCTTC.